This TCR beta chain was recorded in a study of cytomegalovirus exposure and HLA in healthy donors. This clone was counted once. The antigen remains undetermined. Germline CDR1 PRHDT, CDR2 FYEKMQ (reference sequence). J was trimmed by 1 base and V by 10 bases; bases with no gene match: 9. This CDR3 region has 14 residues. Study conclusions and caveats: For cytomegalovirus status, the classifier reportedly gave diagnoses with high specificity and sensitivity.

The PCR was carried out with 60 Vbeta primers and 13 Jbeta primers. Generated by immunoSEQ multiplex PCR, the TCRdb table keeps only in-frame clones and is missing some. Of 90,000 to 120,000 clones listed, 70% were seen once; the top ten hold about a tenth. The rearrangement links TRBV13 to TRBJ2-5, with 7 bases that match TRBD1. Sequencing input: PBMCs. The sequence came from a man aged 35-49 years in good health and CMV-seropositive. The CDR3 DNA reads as TGTGCCACATCGTTCAGGGGGTTCCAAGAGACCCAGTACTTC. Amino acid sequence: CATSFRGFQETQYF.